This is a list of T cell receptor beta chains from one sample in a study of blood T cells in healthy people across ages. TCRdb reprocessed the 5' RACE reads via MiXCR and lists one record per CDR3 protein. The top ten clones hold roughly 3.8% of a sample with around 820,000 distinct CDR3 sequences, more than 20% of them seen once. Another study also made use of these data, one on T cells of mothers and their children.

Sequencing used blood. The receptors shown here come from a boy aged 5-17 years in good health. Both conserved end residues are part of each CDR3. Each record gives: D gene, J gene, clone size, V gene, CDR3 protein, CDR3 DNA. D genes are given only for firm matches. Not every row has a clone size; where given, it reads once, few, many or a size class.

D gene: TRBD2; J gene: TRBJ2-7; clone size: many; V gene: TRBV3-1; CDR3 protein: CASSLATGGIYEQYF; CDR3 DNA: TGTGCCAGCAGCCTCGCGACCGGGGGGATCTACGAGCAGTACTTC
D gene: NA; J gene: TRBJ2-7; clone size: NA; V gene: TRBV27; CDR3 protein: CASSLPNRIYEQYF; CDR3 DNA: TGTGCCAGCAGTTTGCCCAACAGGATCTACGAGCAGTACTTC
D gene: NA; J gene: TRBJ1-2; clone size: NA; V gene: TRBV24-1; CDR3 protein: CATSDHQGWNYGYTF; CDR3 DNA: TGTGCCACCAGTGACCATCAGGGGTGGAACTATGGCTACACCTTC
D gene: NA; J gene: TRBJ2-5; clone size: NA; V gene: TRBV29-1; CDR3 protein: CSVYREGLGETQYF; CDR3 DNA: TGCAGCGTTTACCGTGAGGGGTTGGGAGAGACCCAGTACTTC
D gene: NA; J gene: TRBJ1-5; clone size: NA; V gene: TRBV5-1; CDR3 protein: CASSWVGPDKSQPQHF; CDR3 DNA: TGCGCCAGCAGCTGGGTTGGACCCGATAAAAGTCAGCCCCAGCATTTT
D gene: TRBD2; J gene: TRBJ2-7; clone size: few; V gene: TRBV28; CDR3 protein: CAISSAGGDYEQYF; CDR3 DNA: TGTGCCATCTCATCCGCCGGGGGGGACTACGAGCAGTACTTC
D gene: NA; J gene: TRBJ2-7; clone size: NA; V gene: TRBV7-2; CDR3 protein: CASSLVTASYGQYF; CDR3 DNA: TGTGCCAGCAGCTTAGTTACGGCCTCCTACGGGCAGTACTTC
D gene: NA; J gene: TRBJ2-3; clone size: NA; V gene: TRBV20-1; CDR3 protein: CSARDPWTDTQYF; CDR3 DNA: TGCAGTGCTAGAGATCCCTGGACAGATACGCAGTATTTT
D gene: NA; J gene: TRBJ2-2; clone size: NA; V gene: TRBV10-3; CDR3 protein: CATGRGNTGELFF; CDR3 DNA: TGTGCCACCGGGCGGGGGAACACCGGGGAGCTGTTTTTT
D gene: NA; J gene: TRBJ1-5; clone size: few; V gene: TRBV29-1; CDR3 protein: CSGGDGGNQPQHF; CDR3 DNA: TGCAGCGGTGGTGACGGGGGCAATCAGCCCCAGCATTTT
D gene: NA; J gene: TRBJ2-3; clone size: NA; V gene: TRBV2; CDR3 protein: CANSEGHSSTDTQYF; CDR3 DNA: TGTGCCAACAGTGAAGGGCACAGTAGCACAGATACGCAGTATTTT
D gene: TRBD1; J gene: TRBJ1-3; clone size: NA; V gene: TRBV18; CDR3 protein: CASSGQGAAGNTIYF; CDR3 DNA: TGTGCCAGCTCAGGACAGGGGGCGGCTGGAAACACCATATATTTT
D gene: TRBD2; J gene: TRBJ2-1; clone size: few; V gene: TRBV15; CDR3 protein: CATSRTSGYSYNEQFF; CDR3 DNA: TGTGCCACCAGTAGGACTAGCGGTTACTCCTACAATGAGCAGTTCTTC
D gene: TRBD2; J gene: TRBJ2-7; clone size: few; V gene: TRBV7-2; CDR3 protein: CASTPVAGGPYEQYF; CDR3 DNA: TGTGCCAGCACCCCGGTAGCGGGGGGCCCCTACGAGCAGTACTTC
D gene: NA; J gene: TRBJ2-7; clone size: NA; V gene: TRBV7-9; CDR3 protein: CASSLMYEQYF; CDR3 DNA: TGTGCCAGCAGCTTGATGTACGAGCAGTACTTC
D gene: TRBD2; J gene: TRBJ2-7; clone size: few; V gene: TRBV27; CDR3 protein: CASSLSSGGGRYEQYF; CDR3 DNA: TGTGCCAGCAGTTTGTCGAGCGGCGGCGGGAGGTACGAGCAGTACTTC
D gene: TRBD1; J gene: TRBJ1-1; clone size: few; V gene: TRBV29-1; CDR3 protein: CSATGYDTEAFF; CDR3 DNA: TGCAGCGCGACAGGGTACGACACTGAAGCTTTCTTT
D gene: TRBD2; J gene: TRBJ2-4; clone size: few; V gene: TRBV7-2; CDR3 protein: CASSISGGDIQYF; CDR3 DNA: TGTGCTAGCAGCATTAGCGGGGGAGACATTCAGTACTTC
D gene: NA; J gene: TRBJ1-2; clone size: NA; V gene: TRBV7-2; CDR3 protein: CASSSFHGNYGYTF; CDR3 DNA: TGTGCCAGCAGCTCCTTCCATGGTAACTATGGCTACACCTTC
D gene: NA; J gene: TRBJ2-1; clone size: once; V gene: TRBV4-1; CDR3 protein: CASSQDGGTGRSNNEQFF; CDR3 DNA: TGCGCCAGCAGCCAAGATGGAGGGACCGGGAGATCTAACAATGAGCAGTTCTTC
D gene: NA; J gene: TRBJ1-4; clone size: NA; V gene: TRBV20-1; CDR3 protein: CSVTQGSGEKLFF; CDR3 DNA: TGCAGTGTCACACAGGGTTCGGGGGAAAAACTGTTTTTT
D gene: NA; J gene: TRBJ2-1; clone size: NA; V gene: TRBV7-6; CDR3 protein: CASSLSAAAVNEQFF; CDR3 DNA: TGTGCCAGCAGCTTATCGGCTGCGGCTGTCAATGAGCAGTTCTTC
D gene: NA; J gene: TRBJ1-2; clone size: NA; V gene: TRBV7-2; CDR3 protein: CASSSGQMPHYGYTF; CDR3 DNA: TGTGCCAGCAGCTCTGGACAGATGCCTCACTATGGCTACACCTTC
D gene: NA; J gene: TRBJ2-5; clone size: few; V gene: TRBV7-2; CDR3 protein: CASSTGQGLETQYF; CDR3 DNA: TGTGCCAGCAGCACAGGCCAGGGGTTGGAGACCCAGTACTTC